Following are 23 T cell receptor beta chains from one sample sequenced in a study of CD8 T cells in Susac syndrome (dated by TCRdb to the late 2010s). Receptors were amplified or captured by the immunoSEQ multiplex PCR assay. RNA was extracted with the RNeasy kit and about 0.45 to 1 ug was reverse transcribed using random hexamers. TCRdb reran the public reads through fastp at Q25 and MiXCR, keeping productive beta chains. Each CDR3 protein appears once, grouped with its most common genes and DNA. The sample table records about 120,000 distinct CDR3 sequences; just under 95% of these occur just once. The top ten constitute 0.21% of the sample. The sample taken for sequencing was CD8+ T cells from PBMCs. The receptors stem from a human donor with Susac syndrome.

This chain uses TRBV12-3 or TRBV12-4 with TRBJ1-5; no definite D call. V was trimmed by 6 bases and J by 3 bases, leaving 9 bases between them. The CDR3 is 13 amino acids. CDR3 DNA: TGTGCCAGCAGGATTAGTCCCAATCAGCCCCAGCATTTT. Its translation: CASRISPNQPQHF.

This chain links TRBV4-1 with TRBJ2-1; 7 bases map to TRBD2. CDR3 length: 14 residues. Germline V gives CDR1 MGHRA, CDR2 YSYEKL. With V trimmed by 0 bases and J by 8 bases, 4 bases remained unmatched. CDR3: CASSQEGGGDEQFF. The CDR3 DNA is TGCGCCAGCAGCCAAGAGGGGGGAGGGGATGAGCAGTTCTTC.

The chain joins TRBV6-4 to TRBJ2-1; tentatively, D is TRBD2 (7 bases). The V gene lost 3 bases and the J gene lost 9 bases, with 18 bases spanning the gap. Germline V gene lookup returns CDR1 MRHNA and CDR2 SNTAGT. The CDR3 loop spans 15 amino acids. Written as DNA, the CDR3 is TGTGCCAGCAGTGAATCGGGGGGCACAACGGGTGAGCAGTTCTTC. Its translation: CASSESGGTTGEQFF.

This sequence joins TRBV6-6 and TRBJ2-7; 7 bases agree with TRBD1. The germline gives CDR1 MNHNY, CDR2 SVGAGI (reference sequence). This CDR3 is built from 16 residues. V dropped 0 bases and J dropped 0; count of bases not matched to a gene: 5. CDR3 amino acids: CASSYSQTGDSYEQYF. The DNA of the CDR3 is TGTGCCAGCAGTTACTCGCAAACAGGGGACTCCTACGAGCAGTACTTC.

The V gene is TRBV9, the J gene TRBJ1-1; D remains ambiguous. The CDR3 consists of 11 residues. Germline V gives CDR1 SGDLS, CDR2 YYNGEE. V was shortened by 4 bases and J by 11 bases, with 12 bases between the two germline ends. Here the CDR3 reads CASSSPGEAFF. CDR3 sequence (DNA): TGTGCCAGCAGCTCCCCTGGGGAGGCTTTCTTT.

The rearrangement uses TRBV12-5 and TRBJ2-1; D possibly corresponds to TRBD1 (6 bases). Germline values: CDR1 LGHNT, CDR2 FRNRAP. The length of the CDR3 is 19 residues. The V and J ends lost 3 bases and 5 bases respectively, with 26 bases between them. For the CDR3, the DNA is TGTGCTAGTGGTTTAGGGCAGGGGACCGCTGGTAGACGAGACAATGAGCAGTTCTTC. Its translation is CASGLGQGTAGRRDNEQFF.

The DNA for the CDR3 is TGCAGTGCTAGAGATGGTGGACCACTCTATGGCTACACCTTC. It specifies CSARDGGPLYGYTF. The V gene is TRBV20-1, the J gene TRBJ1-2; D not resolved. The ends were cut back, 0 bases at V and 4 bases at J, with 12 bases in the middle. The CDR3 length is 14 residues. Germline V gives CDR1 DFQATT, CDR2 SNEGSKA (reference sequence).

V gene TRBV7-9 combines with J gene TRBJ2-7; TRBD2 might be the D (5 bases). Per germline, CDR1 SEHNR and CDR2 FQNEAQ (reference sequence). The CDR3 is made up of 15 amino acids. V lost 5 bases and J lost 0, with 14 bases in between. The CDR3 DNA follows: TGTGCCAGCAGCGGTGAGGGTCAAGGCTCCTACGAGCAGTACTTC. This sequence encodes CASSGEGQGSYEQYF.

V and J are TRBV10-3 and TRBJ2-2, with D hard to call. The CDR3 spans 16 residues. V shed 2 bases and J shed 6 bases, with 16 bases lying between them. Germline CDR1 and CDR2: ENHRY and SYGVKD. The CDR3 loop reads CAISEVPATYSGELFF. As DNA, the CDR3 is TGTGCCATCAGTGAGGTCCCGGCCACGTACTCCGGGGAGCTGTTTTTT.

This chain connects TRBV9 to TRBJ2-1; perhaps TRBD2 as D (6 bases). The V end lost 4 bases, the J end lost 0 bases, and 20 bases lay between the germline ends. Looked up from germline, CDR1 is SGDLS and CDR2 is YYNGEE. The length of the CDR3 is 18 residues. The CDR3 DNA reads TGTGCCAGCAGCTCCTCGGGGAGGCTTCTAAGCTCCTACAATGAGCAGTTCTTC. This gives the protein CASSSSGRLLSSYNEQFF.

V and J are TRBV25-1 and TRBJ2-2; no definite D call. Germline V gives CDR1 MGHDK, CDR2 SYGVNS. The CDR3 has 11 residues. Between the trimmed V and J ends, which lost 6 bases and 7 bases, there was a span of 6 bases. CDR3 coding DNA: TGTGCCAGCAGATTGGGCGGGGAGCTGTTTTTT. It is translated as CASRLGGELFF.

The genes are TRBV27 and TRBJ1-1, with 7 bases aligning to TRBD1. V lost 5 bases to trimming and J lost 4 bases; unmatched junction nucleotides: 7. Germline V gene data show CDR1 as MNHEY and CDR2 as SMNVEV (reference sequence). The CDR3 totals 14 residues. The CDR3 spells CASSPQGLGTEAFF. The CDR3 nucleotides are TGTGCCAGCAGTCCACAGGGGTTGGGCACTGAAGCTTTCTTT.

The chain is built from TRBV3-1 and TRBJ1-5; D ambiguous. The germline gives CDR1 LGHDT, CDR2 YNNKEL (reference sequence). The CDR3 consists of 12 residues. V was shortened by 1 base and J by 6 bases, with 4 bases between the two germline ends. The CDR3 loop reads CASSQGVQPQHF. DNA of the CDR3: TGTGCCAGCAGCCAAGGGGTTCAGCCCCAGCATTTT.

The chain combines TRBV4-3 with TRBJ1-5; D not certain. Trimming removed 0 bases from V and 4 bases from J, with 10 bases in between. The length of the CDR3 is 15 residues. Germline loops: CDR1 LGHNA, CDR2 YSLEER. The CDR3 loop reads CASSQDRSRNQPQHF. Written as DNA, the CDR3 is TGCGCCAGCAGCCAAGACAGGAGCAGGAATCAGCCCCAGCATTTT.

The gene calls are TRBV12-3 or TRBV12-4 and TRBJ2-5; the D is unclear. Trimming removed 8 bases from V and 4 bases from J, with 17 bases in between. CDR3 length: 14 residues. The CDR3, as DNA: TGTGCCAGCGCCGACATAGGAGCTCGAGAGACCCAGTACTTC. Translated: CASADIGARETQYF.

The CDR3 loop is CASSSFGREAFF. The CDR3, as DNA: TGTGCCAGCAGTTCCTTTGGGCGGGAGGCTTTCTTT. The chain combines TRBV27 with TRBJ1-1; no firm D call. CDR1 is MNHEY and CDR2 is SMNVEV in the germline V gene (reference sequence). The CDR3 consists of 12 residues. Trimming left V 4 bases short and J 11 bases short, with 14 bases between.

The chain is built from TRBV7-6 and TRBJ2-7; D unresolved. Germline-derived CDR1 and CDR2 are SGHVS and FNYEAQ. Between the trimmed V and J ends, which lost 1 base and 2 bases, there was a span of 12 bases. This CDR3 contains 15 residues. CDR3 region: CASSLVSALPYEQYF. In nucleotides, the CDR3 is TGTGCCAGCAGCTTAGTTTCCGCATTACCCTACGAGCAGTACTTC.

This clonotype was observed a single time. J is TRBJ1-1 and V is TRBV4-1; unclear D gene. This CDR3 has 15 amino acids. Trimming shortened V by 1 base and J by 8 bases, and 17 bases separated the two germline ends. CDR1 and CDR2 from the germline V gene are MGHRA and YSYEKL. This CDR3 reads CASSQVRVQAHEAFF. In DNA form, the CDR3 reads TGCGCCAGCAGCCAAGTTCGCGTTCAGGCACACGAAGCTTTCTTT.

This clonotype was observed a single time. This sequence joins TRBV6-6 and TRBJ2-3, with D unresolved. V was pared by 6 bases and J by 6 bases, with 7 bases between. From germline, CDR1 is MNHNY and CDR2 SVGAGI (reference sequence). This CDR3 is built from 11 residues. The CDR3 protein is CASSKADTQYF. Written as DNA, the CDR3 is TGTGCCAGCAGCAAAGCGGATACGCAGTATTTT.

J is TRBJ2-7 and V is TRBV11-2; D is ambiguous. This CDR3 has 13 amino acids. Germline CDR1 and CDR2: SGHAT and FQNNGV. Trimming pared 3 bases from V and 0 bases from J, leaving 6 bases between. The CDR3 DNA follows: TGTGCCAGCAGCTTGGAAGGCTCCTACGAGCAGTACTTC. It is translated as CASSLEGSYEQYF.

This sequence joins TRBV6-4 and TRBJ2-3; TRBD2 aligns across 8 bases. The junction had 9 bases not matched to a gene; V was cut back by 6 bases and J by 4 bases. The germline gives CDR1 MRHNA, CDR2 SNTAGT. The CDR3 length is 15 residues. As DNA, the CDR3 is TGTGCCAGCAGCGCTAAAGCGGGGGAGGCAGATACGCAGTATTTT. Encoded protein: CASSAKAGEADTQYF.

This clonotype has just a few counts. The gene calls are TRBV30 and TRBJ2-7; D not resolved. Germline V gene data show CDR1 as GTSNPN and CDR2 as SVGIG (reference sequence). Deletions cut 1 base from V and 4 bases from J, with 5 bases between. The CDR3 is 11 amino acids. The CDR3 loop reads CAWSASYEQYF. CDR3 in DNA: TGTGCCTGGAGTGCCTCTTACGAGCAGTACTTC.

This chain uses TRBV20-1 with TRBJ2-7; D possibly corresponds to TRBD1 (6 bases). Trimming removed 2 bases at V and 5 bases at J, with 16 bases between. The CDR3 covers 14 residues. Germline V CDR1 and CDR2: DFQATT, SNEGSKA (reference sequence). CDR3 nucleotide sequence: TGCAGTGCTAGAAGAGCCGGCAGGGGCGACGAGCAGTACTTC. This gives the protein CSARRAGRGDEQYF.